This T cell receptor delta chain stems from a study of γδ T cells in repeated Plasmodium falciparum infection. In the study overall: Malian children with intense seasonal malaria exposure were compared with matched Australian children. Over about 600 days, donors received four mosquito-bite P. falciparum NF54 infections.

Study results and caveats: Vdelta2-negative gammadelta repertoires, largely Vdelta1+, seemingly showed infection-driven waves of new clonal selection.

The CDR3 contains 22 residues. CDR1 is TSWWSYY and CDR2 is QGS in the germline V gene. With V trimmed by 2 bases and J by 3 bases, 24 bases remained unmatched. Each sorted gammadelta sample had TRG and TRD chains sequenced. TCRdb applied CATT to the multiplex PCR reads for clone calling. The sample consists of approximately 60,000 delta-chain clones, approximately 1.7% of them appearing once. Vgamma9/Vdelta2+ and Vdelta2-negative gammadelta T cells were flow-sorted from PBMC for bulk sequencing. This clone was seen ten or more times. As yet, its antigen is unknown. Since a far larger clone is one base different, this is likely a read error. Other DNA sequences from this sample encode an identical CDR3 as well.

The rearrangement uses TRDV1 and TRDJ1; 10 bases match TRDD3. Sequenced input: gamma-delta T cells from blood. The source of this sequence is a pool of human donors (malaria-infected and uninfected, not separated). The CDR3, as DNA: TGTGCTCTTGGGGAAACCTTTGGTTCCTACGAAGAGGCTGGGGGATATGCCGATAAACTCATCTTT. Its translation is CALGETFGSYEEAGGYADKLIF.